These 27 T cell receptor beta chains were sequenced from one sample in a study of shared clonotypes between healthy human individuals. The method was immunoSEQ multiplex PCR; TCRdb's version includes in-frame clones alone and lacks a portion of them. The sample lists roughly 1 million clones; 75% to 85% were seen once. Input material: memory CD4+ T cells from PBMCs. Subset: CD45RA-negative fraction. These receptors all come from a man between 18 and 29 years old in good health. Some clones in this sample may be carry-over from other donors' samples.

With regard to this clone: Within the sample, other DNA sequences also encode this same CDR3. V usage is TRBV5-1 and J usage is TRBJ2-7; 8 nucleotides align to TRBD2. Unmatched junction bases numbered 5, after V lost 0 bases and J lost 3 bases. The CDR3 length is 15 residues. Germline V gives CDR1 SGHRS, CDR2 YFSETQ. The CDR3 DNA is TGCGCCAGCAGCTTGGTATTAGCGGGGAACTACGAGCAGTACTTC. Amino acid sequence: CASSLVLAGNYEQYF.

V is TRBV9 and J is TRBJ1-2; perhaps TRBD1 as D (5 bases). Germline lookup yields CDR1 SGDLS and CDR2 YYNGEE. V lost 7 bases and J lost 7, with 11 bases in between. The CDR3 is 11 residues long. CDR3: CASRRGGGYTF. CDR3 DNA sequence: TGTGCCAGCCGGCGGGGGGGTGGCTACACCTTC. The variable domain in full, completed from reference TRBV9 and TRBJ1-2, reads DSGVTQTPKHLITATGQRVTLRCSPRSGDLSVYWYQQSLDQGLQFLIQYYNGEERAKGNILERFSAQQFPDLHSELNLSSLELGDSALYFCASRRGGGYTFGSGTRLTVV.

V usage is TRBV5-1 and J usage is TRBJ1-4, with D perhaps TRBD1 (5 bases). Trimming cost V 0 bases and J 0 bases, with 12 bases left between them. The CDR3 has 17 residues. Germline lookup yields CDR1 SGHRS and CDR2 YFSETQ. The CDR3 sequence is CASSLGGTSATNEKLFF. The CDR3 region has the DNA TGCGCCAGCAGCTTGGGTGGGACGTCTGCAACTAATGAAAAACTGTTTTTT. The whole variable domain, remainder taken from reference TRBV5-1 and TRBJ1-4, is KAGVTQTPRYLIKTRGQQVTLSCSPISGHRSVSWYQQTPGQGLQFLFEYFSETQRNKGNFPGRFSGRQFSNSRSEMNVSTLELGDSALYLCASSLGGTSATNEKLFFGSGTQLSVL.

The CDR3 DNA reads as TGTGCCAGCAGCCCCATCCGTAGACAGGGGAGAACAGATACGCAGTATTTT. Translated, it gives CASSPIRRQGRTDTQYF. V gene TRBV7-9 combines with J gene TRBJ2-3, with 8 bases matching TRBD1. Germline assignment: CDR1 SEHNR and CDR2 FQNEAQ (reference sequence). The V and J ends lost 5 bases and 3 bases, in that order; junction bases with no gene match: 13. The CDR3 is 17 amino acids. The full variable domain, rest sourced from reference TRBV7-9 and TRBJ2-3, is DTGVSQNPRHKITKRGQNVTFRCDPISEHNRLYWYRQTLGQGPEFLTYFQNEAQLEKSRLLSDRFSAERPKGSFSTLEIQRTEQGDSAMYLCASSPIRRQGRTDTQYFGPGTRLTVL.

The V and J genes are TRBV4-3 and TRBJ1-2, with 8 bases lining up with TRBD1. The CDR3 has 16 amino acids. Germline V gene data show CDR1 as LGHNA and CDR2 as YSLEER. Trimming at V came to 3 bases and at J to 5 bases, leaving 11 bases not matched to a gene. The CDR3 protein is CASSQDTRGRRYGYTF. In DNA form, the CDR3 reads TGCGCCAGCAGCCAGGATACCAGGGGGCGCAGATATGGCTACACCTTC.

This sequence joins TRBV28 and TRBJ1-5; unclear D gene. Trimming took 0 bases from V and 0 from J, leaving 15 bases between them. Germline V CDR1 and CDR2: MDHEN, SYDVKM. This CDR3 spans 18 amino acids. The CDR3 bases are TGTGCCAGCAGTTTATGGACTAACTGGGCTTATAGCAATCAGCCCCAGCATTTT. This gives the protein CASSLWTNWAYSNQPQHF.

The rearrangement links TRBV5-1 to TRBJ2-3; TRBD2 matches at 9 bases. This CDR3 region has 18 residues. From germline, CDR1 is SGHRS and CDR2 YFSETQ. V trimming: 4 bases; J trimming: 1 base; junction bases outside the gene matches: 13. As DNA, the CDR3 is TGCGCCAGCAGCCCGGCCCCGATTAGCGGGAGCGGCACAGATACGCAGTATTTT. Its protein product is CASSPAPISGSGTDTQYF.

A word on this clone: One base away lies a much larger clone, so this may be a sequencing read error. Other DNA sequences of this sample code for an identical CDR3. The gene calls are TRBV2 and TRBJ2-1; D is unclear. The CDR3 has 11 residues. Trimming shortened V by 6 bases and J by 2 bases, and 2 bases separated the two germline ends. Germline CDR1 is SNHLY and CDR2 is FYNNEI. CDR3 nucleotides: TGTGCCAGCAGGACCTACAATGAGCAGTTCTTC. This gives the protein CASRTYNEQFF.

The chain carries TRBV19 and TRBJ2-6; D remains ambiguous. The germline V gene has CDR1 LNHDA and CDR2 SQIVND (reference sequence). This CDR3 is 15 amino acids long. V was clipped by 6 bases and J by 0 bases, with 9 bases between them. This CDR3 reads CASSPKSSGANVLTF. CDR3 in DNA: TGTGCCAGTAGCCCAAAAAGCTCTGGGGCCAACGTCCTGACTTTC.

The chain uses TRBV5-1 and TRBJ2-3; 14 positions agree with TRBD2. Trimming cost V 3 bases and J 4 bases; bases outside gene matches: 4. Germline V lookup: CDR1 SGHRS, CDR2 YFSETQ. The CDR3 loop spans 16 amino acids. CDR3 DNA: TGCGCCAGCAGCTCGGGACTAGCGGGAGTAGCAGATACGCAGTATTTT. Encoded protein: CASSSGLAGVADTQYF.

The rearrangement uses TRBV5-1 and TRBJ2-2; TRBD1 is a possible D gene (5 bases). Germline-derived CDR1 and CDR2 are SGHRS and YFSETQ. Trimming left V 7 bases short and J 7 bases short, with 14 bases between. CDR3 size: 13 residues. This CDR3 reads CASDTGLDGELFF. In nucleotides, the CDR3 is TGCGCCAGCGACACAGGTTTGGACGGGGAGCTGTTTTTT.

A word on this clone: The identical CDR3 is also encoded by other nucleotide sequences in the sample. This chain's CDR3 is CASSVLGTGEETQYF. The CDR3 coding sequence is TGTGCCAGCAGCGTGCTGGGGACAGGAGAAGAGACCCAGTACTTC. The chain has TRBV9 and TRBJ2-5; 8 bases align to TRBD1. Germline CDR1 reads SGDLS; CDR2 reads YYNGEE. The CDR3 contains 15 residues. Trimming took 2 bases from V and 3 from J; bases not matched to a gene: 6. Using reference TRBV9 and TRBJ2-5 for the parts outside the CDR3, the full variable domain is DSGVTQTPKHLITATGQRVTLRCSPRSGDLSVYWYQQSLDQGLQFLIQYYNGEERAKGNILERFSAQQFPDLHSELNLSSLELGDSALYFCASSVLGTGEETQYFGPGTRLLVL.

This chain connects TRBV2 to TRBJ2-7; 11 bases fit TRBD2. The CDR3 is 14 amino acids. With 7 bases clipped from V and 5 bases from J, the junction kept 7 bases outside the gene matches. Germline V CDR1 and CDR2: SNHLY, FYNNEI. CDR3 sequence (DNA): TGTGCCAGCATGGGGGGACTAGCGGCAAACGAGCAGTACTTC. The encoded protein is CASMGGLAANEQYF.

V usage is TRBV6-1 and J usage is TRBJ1-2, with D possibly TRBD1 on 5 matching bases. CDR1 is MNHNS, CDR2 SASEGT, per germline. V dropped 5 bases and J dropped 7 bases, with 11 bases sitting between them. CDR3 size: 12 residues. The CDR3, as DNA: TGTGCCAGCAGTCCACGGACATTTGGCTACACCTTC. It encodes CASSPRTFGYTF.

This sequence joins TRBV10-3 and TRBJ2-6, with 10 bases identical to TRBD1. CDR3 size: 17 residues. Per the germline V gene, CDR1 is ENHRY and CDR2 is SYGVKD. With 10 bases clipped from V and 0 bases from J, the junction kept 9 bases outside the gene matches. For the CDR3, the DNA is TGTGCCACTGCGTCGGACAGGGGGATCTCTGGGGCCAACGTCCTGACTTTC. Its protein is CATASDRGISGANVLTF.

This chain uses TRBV5-4 with TRBJ1-2; D gene uncertain. Germline CDR1 reads SGHNT; CDR2 reads YYREEE (reference sequence). This CDR3 comprises 12 residues. V was clipped by 4 bases and J by 0 bases, with 4 bases between them. The CDR3 DNA reads as TGTGCCAGCAGCGCCTCTAACTATGGCTACACCTTC. Translation: CASSASNYGYTF.

The J gene is TRBJ1-2, the V gene TRBV7-9, with a possible D match to TRBD1 (5 bases). The CDR3 runs 13 residues. Germline assignment: CDR1 SEHNR and CDR2 FQNEAQ (reference sequence). Trimming cost V 5 bases and J 8 bases, with 15 bases left between them. The CDR3 reads CASSSAGGGGYTF. In DNA, the CDR3 is TGTGCCAGCAGCAGCGCGGGTGGGGGAGGCTACACCTTC.

The chain recombines TRBV19 with TRBJ1-1; D gene unclear. The germline gives CDR1 LNHDA, CDR2 SQIVND (reference sequence). The CDR3 length is 13 residues. The ends were cut back, 7 bases at V and 1 base at J, with 10 bases in the middle. This CDR3 is CASKKRENTEAFF. Written as DNA, the CDR3 is TGTGCCAGTAAAAAGCGAGAGAACACTGAAGCTTTCTTT.

This clone turned up a few times. The chain joins TRBV6-6 to TRBJ1-5; D might be TRBD1 (5 bases). The CDR3 length is 16 residues. The germline gives CDR1 MNHNY, CDR2 SVGAGI (reference sequence). V was cut by 6 bases and J by 7 bases, with 22 bases left in between. CDR3 residues: CASSPRIGGTRQPQHF. In nucleotides, the CDR3 is TGTGCCAGCAGCCCGCGAATAGGAGGGACGCGGCAGCCCCAGCATTTT.

The chain carries TRBV7-8 and TRBJ1-1; no reliable D call. CDR3 size: 15 residues. With 1 base removed from V and 1 base from J, the gap between germline ends came to 10 bases. Per the germline V gene, CDR1 is SGHVS and CDR2 is FQNEAQ. The CDR3 bases are TGTGCCAGCAGCTTAGATGGGTGGGAGAACACTGAAGCTTTCTTT. Translation: CASSLDGWENTEAFF.

The chain joins TRBV18 to TRBJ2-5; D is unresolved. This CDR3 spans 13 amino acids. From germline, CDR1 is KGHSH and CDR2 LQKENI. V gave up 3 bases and J gave up 5 bases, with 10 bases separating them. Here the CDR3 DNA reads TGTGCCAGCTCACCCTCAATGGGGGAGACCCAGTACTTC. Translating gives CASSPSMGETQYF.

This clone was recorded a few times. The V call is TRBV7-9, the J call TRBJ2-7; D might be TRBD1 or TRBD2, each matching 5 bases. The CDR3 is made up of 14 amino acids. Germline V gives CDR1 SEHNR, CDR2 FQNEAQ (reference sequence). The V end lost 2 bases, the J end lost 2 bases, and 10 bases lay between the germline ends. Here the CDR3 DNA reads TGTGCCAGCAGCTTAATTGGGGGTACCTACGAGCAGTACTTC. Translated, it gives CASSLIGGTYEQYF. Combining the CDR3 with reference TRBV7-9 and TRBJ2-7 gives the whole variable domain DTGVSQNPRHKITKRGQNVTFRCDPISEHNRLYWYRQTLGQGPEFLTYFQNEAQLEKSRLLSDRFSAERPKGSFSTLEIQRTEQGDSAMYLCASSLIGGTYEQYFGPGTRLTVT.

Of note for this clone: One junction end disagrees with the germline gene, perhaps due to a read error. The chain combines TRBV19 with TRBJ2-5; D is uncertain. From germline, CDR1 is LNHDA and CDR2 SQIVND (reference sequence). The CDR3 length is 15 residues. This CDR3 is CASSIGHGRGATQDF. CDR3 coding DNA: TGTGCCAGTAGTATAGGACACGGTCGAGGTGCGACCCAGGACTTC.

This clone has only one observation. CDR3 bases: TGTGCCAGCACCAAGAACACCTACGAGCAGTACTTC. This codes for CASTKNTYEQYF. V gene TRBV7-2 combines with J gene TRBJ2-7, with D uncertain. There are 12 residues in the CDR3. CDR1 and CDR2 (germline): SGHTA, FQGNSA. Trimming cost V 7 bases and J 2 bases, with 9 bases left between them.

The chain joins TRBV7-2 to TRBJ2-1; D may be TRBD1 or TRBD2 (5 bases each). Germline loops: CDR1 SGHTA, CDR2 FQGNSA. The CDR3 sequence is 15 residues long. V lost 1 base and J lost 4, with 11 bases in between. This CDR3 reads CASSLGGSQYNEQFF. CDR3 bases: TGTGCCAGCAGCTTAGGGGGGAGTCAATACAATGAGCAGTTCTTC.

The chain recombines TRBV6-6 with TRBJ2-6; D gene unclear. V dropped 6 bases and J dropped 2 bases, with 5 bases sitting between them. This CDR3 region has 13 residues. Germline values: CDR1 MNHNY, CDR2 SVGAGI (reference sequence). CDR3 region: CASSPPGANVLTF. The CDR3 DNA follows: TGTGCCAGCAGCCCCCCTGGGGCCAACGTCCTGACTTTC.

The chain couples TRBV4-1 to TRBJ2-5, with TRBD2 identical over 8 bases. The CDR3 has 15 residues. Germline V gene lookup returns CDR1 MGHRA and CDR2 YSYEKL. With 1 base clipped from V and 4 bases from J, the junction kept 5 bases outside the gene matches. CDR3 bases: TGCGCCAGCAGCCAAGCGGGACTAGGGGCAGAGACCCAGTACTTC. It yields the protein CASSQAGLGAETQYF.